Here is one TCR beta chain with its context. Its cognate antigen is unknown. Measured with immunoSEQ multiplex PCR; TCRdb has only the in-frame clones, and not every one. This sample has 180,000 or so clones; 80% to 95% occur once, and the top ten carry 1.5% to 2%. This sample stems from a study of T cell responses to AZD1222 COVID-19 vaccine. The study pooled second doses at about 4 or about 12 weeks. Study-level points and caveats: Distributed over spike, vaccine-associated CD4 TCRs predominated at 160-218 and 743-854. At study baseline, merely five or six AZD1222 recipients were seropositive. Mostly white British, mostly female donors; authors suggested clonal diversity may be underestimated.

V lost 3 bases and J 1 base, leaving 7 bases between the germline ends. Germline V lookup: CDR1 MNHEY, CDR2 SMNVEV (reference sequence). The CDR3 has 13 residues. This sequence was found in an adult who received the AZD1222 COVID-19 vaccine. This rearrangement joins TRBV27 to TRBJ2-7, with D uncertain. The sequences come from peripheral blood, collected 28 days after the second AZD1222 dose. The CDR3 loop reads CASSLFGSYEQYF. In nucleotides, the CDR3 is TGTGCCAGCAGTTTGTTTGGGTCCTACGAGCAGTACTTC.